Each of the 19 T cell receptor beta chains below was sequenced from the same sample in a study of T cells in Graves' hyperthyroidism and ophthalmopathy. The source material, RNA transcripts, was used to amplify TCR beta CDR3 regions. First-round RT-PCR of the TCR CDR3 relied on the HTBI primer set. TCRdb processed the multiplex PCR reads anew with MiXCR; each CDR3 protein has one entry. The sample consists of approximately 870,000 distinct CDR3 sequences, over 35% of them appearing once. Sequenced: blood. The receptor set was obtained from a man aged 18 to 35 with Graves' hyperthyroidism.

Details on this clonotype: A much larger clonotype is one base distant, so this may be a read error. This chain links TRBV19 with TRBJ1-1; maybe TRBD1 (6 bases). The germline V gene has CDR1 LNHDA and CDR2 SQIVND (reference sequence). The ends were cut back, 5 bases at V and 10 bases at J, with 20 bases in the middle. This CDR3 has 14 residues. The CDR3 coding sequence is TGTGCCAGTAGTGTAGTGCCGGGACATTCACGAGCTTTCTTT. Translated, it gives CASSVVPGHSRAFF. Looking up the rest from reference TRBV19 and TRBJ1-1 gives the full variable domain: DGGITQSPKYLFRKEGQNVTLSCEQNLNHDAMYWYRQDPGQGLRLIYYSQIVNDFQKGDIAEGYSVSREKKESFPLTVTSAQKNPTAFYLCASSVVPGHSRAFFGQGTRLTVV.

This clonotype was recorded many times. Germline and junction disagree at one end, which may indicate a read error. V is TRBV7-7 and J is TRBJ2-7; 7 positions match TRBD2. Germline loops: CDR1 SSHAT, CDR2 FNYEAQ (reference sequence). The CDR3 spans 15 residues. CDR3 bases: TGTGCTAGCAGCTTAGCTTCCGGACTAGCCTACGAGCAGTACTTC. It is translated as CASSLASGLAYEQYF.

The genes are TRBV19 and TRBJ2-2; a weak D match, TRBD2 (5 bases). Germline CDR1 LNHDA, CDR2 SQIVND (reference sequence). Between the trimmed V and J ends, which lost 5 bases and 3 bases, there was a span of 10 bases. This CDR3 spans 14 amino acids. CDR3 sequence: CASSWTLDTGELFF. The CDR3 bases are TGTGCCAGTAGTTGGACTCTTGACACCGGGGAGCTGTTTTTT.

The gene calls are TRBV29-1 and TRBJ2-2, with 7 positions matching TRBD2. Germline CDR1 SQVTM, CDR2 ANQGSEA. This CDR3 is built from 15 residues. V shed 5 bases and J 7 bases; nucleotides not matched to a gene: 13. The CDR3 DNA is TGCAGCGTTTTAAGAGCGGGACTAAATAACGGGGAGCTGTTTTTT. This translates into CSVLRAGLNNGELFF.

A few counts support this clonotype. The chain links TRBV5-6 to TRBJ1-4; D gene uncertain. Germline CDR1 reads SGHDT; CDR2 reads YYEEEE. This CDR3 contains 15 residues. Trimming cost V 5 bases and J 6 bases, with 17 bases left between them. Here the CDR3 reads CASRSVGRTDEKLFF. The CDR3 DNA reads TGTGCCAGCAGATCGGTCGGACGTACGGATGAAAAACTGTTTTTT.

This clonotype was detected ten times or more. DNA of the CDR3: TGTGCCACCAGGGAGAGCGGGAGCTCCTACGAGCAGTACTTC. Its translation: CATRESGSSYEQYF. The gene calls are TRBV24-1 and TRBJ2-7; 8 bases agree with TRBD2. Germline V gene lookup returns CDR1 KGHDR and CDR2 SFDVKD. The CDR3 is 14 amino acids. Losses at the gene ends were 7 bases for V and 0 bases for J; bases not matched to a gene: 4.

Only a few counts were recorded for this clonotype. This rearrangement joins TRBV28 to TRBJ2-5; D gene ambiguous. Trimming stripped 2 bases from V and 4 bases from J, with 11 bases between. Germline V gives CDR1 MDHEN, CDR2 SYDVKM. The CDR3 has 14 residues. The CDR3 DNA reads TGTGCCAGCAGTTTAGCCGTCACGGGAGAGACCCAGTACTTC. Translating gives CASSLAVTGETQYF.

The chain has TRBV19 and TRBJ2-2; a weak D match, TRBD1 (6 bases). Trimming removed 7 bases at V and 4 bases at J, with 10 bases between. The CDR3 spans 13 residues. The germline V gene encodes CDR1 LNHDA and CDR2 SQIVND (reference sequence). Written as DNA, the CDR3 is TGTGCCAGTAACAGGGTTGGCACCGGGGAGCTGTTTTTT. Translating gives CASNRVGTGELFF.

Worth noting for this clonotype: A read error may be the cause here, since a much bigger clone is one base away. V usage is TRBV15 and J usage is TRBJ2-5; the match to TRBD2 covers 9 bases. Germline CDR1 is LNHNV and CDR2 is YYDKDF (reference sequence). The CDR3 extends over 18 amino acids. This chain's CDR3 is CAISRDRLAGSSQETQYF. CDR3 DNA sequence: TGTGCCATCAGCAGAGATAGGCTAGCGGGGTCGTCACAAGAGACCCAGTACTTC.

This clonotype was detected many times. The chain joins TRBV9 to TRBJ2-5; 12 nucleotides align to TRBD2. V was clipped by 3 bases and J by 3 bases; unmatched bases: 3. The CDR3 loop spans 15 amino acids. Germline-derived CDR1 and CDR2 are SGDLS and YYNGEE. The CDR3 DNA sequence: TGTGCCAGCAGCGGCCGACTAGCGGGGGAAGAGACCCAGTACTTC. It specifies CASSGRLAGEETQYF.

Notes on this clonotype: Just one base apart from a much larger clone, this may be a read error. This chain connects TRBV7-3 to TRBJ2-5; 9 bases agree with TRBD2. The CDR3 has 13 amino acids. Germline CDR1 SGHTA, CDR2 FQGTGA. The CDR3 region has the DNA TGTGCCGGCAGCAAGACTAGCGGAGAGACCCAGTACTTC. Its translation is CAGSKTSGETQYF.

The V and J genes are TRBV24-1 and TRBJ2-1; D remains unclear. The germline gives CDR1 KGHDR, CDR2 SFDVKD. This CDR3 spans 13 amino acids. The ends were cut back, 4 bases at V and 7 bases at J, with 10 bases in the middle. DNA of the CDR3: TGTGCCACCAGTGACCCGGACGGGAATGAGCAGTTCTTC. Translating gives CATSDPDGNEQFF.

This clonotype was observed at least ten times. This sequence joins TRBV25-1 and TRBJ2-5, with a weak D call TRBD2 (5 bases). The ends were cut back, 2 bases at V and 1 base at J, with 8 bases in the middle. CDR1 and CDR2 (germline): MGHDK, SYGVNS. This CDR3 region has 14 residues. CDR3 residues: CASSEGAAQETQYF. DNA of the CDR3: TGTGCCAGCAGTGAAGGAGCGGCCCAAGAGACCCAGTACTTC.

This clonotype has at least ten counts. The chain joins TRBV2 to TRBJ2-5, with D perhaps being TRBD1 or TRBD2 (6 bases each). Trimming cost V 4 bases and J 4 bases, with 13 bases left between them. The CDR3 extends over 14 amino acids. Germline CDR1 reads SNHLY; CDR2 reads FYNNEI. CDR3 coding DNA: TGTGCCAGCAGTGCGGGGTGGGGGGCAGAGACCCAGTACTTC. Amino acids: CASSAGWGAETQYF.

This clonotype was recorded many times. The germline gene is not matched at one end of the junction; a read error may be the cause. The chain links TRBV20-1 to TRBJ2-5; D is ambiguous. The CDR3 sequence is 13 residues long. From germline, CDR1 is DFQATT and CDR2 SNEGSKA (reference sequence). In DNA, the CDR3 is TGCAGTGCTAGGATGGGCGACCATGAGACCCAGTACTTC. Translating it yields CSARMGDHETQYF.

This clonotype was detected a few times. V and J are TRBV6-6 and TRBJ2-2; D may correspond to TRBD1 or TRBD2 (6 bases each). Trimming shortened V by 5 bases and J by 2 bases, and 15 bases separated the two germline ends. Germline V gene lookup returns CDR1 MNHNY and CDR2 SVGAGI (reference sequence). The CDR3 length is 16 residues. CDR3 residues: CASSEVRGLNTGELFF. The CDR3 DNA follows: TGTGCCAGCAGTGAAGTCCGGGGGCTTAACACCGGGGAGCTGTTTTTT.

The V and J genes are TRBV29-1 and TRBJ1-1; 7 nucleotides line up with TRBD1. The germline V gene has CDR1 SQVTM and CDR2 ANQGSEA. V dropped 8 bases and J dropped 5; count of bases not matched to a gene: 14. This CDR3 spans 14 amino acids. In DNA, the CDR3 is TGCAGCTTAAAAGCGACCAGGGGGGTGACTGAAGCTTTCTTT. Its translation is CSLKATRGVTEAFF.

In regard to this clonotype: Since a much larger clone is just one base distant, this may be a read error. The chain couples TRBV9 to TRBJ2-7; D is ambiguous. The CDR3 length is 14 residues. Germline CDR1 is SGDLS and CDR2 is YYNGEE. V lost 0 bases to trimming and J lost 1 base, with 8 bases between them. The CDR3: CASSVEQTSYEQYF. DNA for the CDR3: TGTGCCAGCAGCGTAGAGCAGACATCCTACGAGCAGTACTTC.

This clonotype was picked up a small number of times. DNA of the CDR3: TGTGCCAGCAGCTTAGAGCAGGGGCTTAGCTCCTATAATTCACCCCTCCACTTT. Encoded protein: CASSLEQGLSSYNSPLHF. V and J are TRBV7-2 and TRBJ1-6, with TRBD1 as a possible D gene (6 bases). CDR1 is SGHTA and CDR2 is FQGNSA in the germline V gene. The V end was cut by 1 base, the J end by 0 bases, with 13 bases between. The CDR3 covers 18 residues.